These 20 T cell receptor beta chains originate from one sample sequenced in a study of CD8+CD57+ T cells in acquired aplastic anemia. TCR beta VDJ and CDR3 profiles were obtained from a genomic DNA template. A single record per CDR3 protein comes from TCRdb applying MiXCR to the reads. The table records more than 150,000 distinct CDR3 sequences, approximately 49% of them present only once. The sample was sorted CD4+, CD8+, or CD8+CD57+ T cells (not recorded which) from PBMCs. These receptors all stem from a human donor in good health.

On this clonotype itself: This likely comes from a read error, as the CDR3 has no conserved phenylalanine or tryptophan at its end. The V gene is TRBV10-3, the J gene TRBJ1-1, with 7 positions matching TRBD1. CDR3 length: 15 residues. The germline V gene encodes CDR1 ENHRY and CDR2 SYGVKD. CDR3 region: CASSLRDSMNTEAFL. In DNA, the CDR3 is TGTGCCAGCAGTCTCCGGGACAGCATGAACACTGAAGCTTTCTTA.

The V gene is TRBV2, the J gene TRBJ1-4; D not certain. The CDR3 covers 14 residues. V lost 6 bases and J lost 4, with 12 bases in between. CDR1 SNHLY and CDR2 FYNNEI come from the germline V gene. The CDR3, as DNA: TGTGCCAGCAGGAGTACAGTTATTAATGAAAAACTGTTTTTT. Its protein product is CASRSTVINEKLFF. Full variable domain (remainder filled in from reference TRBV2 and TRBJ1-4): EPEVTQTPSHQVTQMGQEVILRCVPISNHLYFYWYRQILGQKVEFLVSFYNNEISEKSEIFDDQFSVERPDGSNFTLKIRSTKLEDSAMYFCASRSTVINEKLFFGSGTQLSVL.

The rearrangement links TRBV29-1 to TRBJ1-1; D is undetermined. The CDR3 has 14 amino acids. Trimming removed 0 bases at V and 1 base at J, with 9 bases between. Germline CDR1 is SQVTM and CDR2 is ANQGSEA. The CDR3 reads CSVEDKGKNTEAFF. CDR3 nucleotides: TGCAGCGTTGAAGATAAGGGTAAGAACACTGAAGCTTTCTTT.

Worth noting for this clonotype: A read error is possible here, since a much larger clone lies one base away. The chain couples TRBV12-3 or TRBV12-4 to TRBJ2-5; D perhaps matches TRBD2 (5 bases). The CDR3 consists of 14 residues. This chain's CDR3 is CASSSTSFQETQHF. In DNA, the CDR3 is TGTGCCAGCAGTTCCACTAGTTTCCAAGAGACCCAGCACTTC.

The V gene is TRBV2, the J gene TRBJ1-1, with D perhaps matching TRBD1 (5 bases). Germline lookup yields CDR1 SNHLY and CDR2 FYNNEI. V gave up 7 bases and J gave up 5 bases, with 17 bases separating them. The CDR3 has 14 residues. The CDR3 sequence is CASTGIAGRTEAFF. The CDR3 nucleotides are TGTGCCAGCACGGGCATTGCAGGGAGGACTGAAGCTTTCTTT.

V usage is TRBV19 and J usage is TRBJ1-5, with no clear D. Germline CDR1 and CDR2: LNHDA and SQIVND (reference sequence). Deletions cut 4 bases from V and 11 bases from J, with 18 bases between. This CDR3 is 14 amino acids long. In DNA, the CDR3 is TGTGCCAGTAGTAGTCGCGGCAGGAGGGAGACCCAGCATTTT. Translating it yields CASSSRGRRETQHF.

The rearrangement uses TRBV25-1 and TRBJ2-4, with 8 bases matching TRBD1. The junction had 8 bases not matched to a gene; V was cut back by 8 bases and J by 8 bases. The germline CDR1 and CDR2 sequences are MGHDK and SYGVNS. The CDR3 totals 13 residues. The CDR3 sequence is CASGAGQGDIQYF. DNA for the CDR3: TGTGCCAGCGGTGCCGGACAGGGAGACATTCAGTACTTC. The variable domain in full, completed from reference TRBV25-1 and TRBJ2-4, reads EADIYQTPRYLVIGTGKKITLECSQTMGHDKMYWYQQDPGMELHLIHYSYGVNSTEKGDLSSESTVSRIRTEHFPLTLESARPSHTSQYLCASGAGQGDIQYFGAGTRLSVL.

This clonotype was counted at least ten times. The chain uses TRBV6-5 and TRBJ1-1; D not resolved. Germline CDR1 is MNHEY and CDR2 is SVGAGI. The CDR3 has 11 residues. V lost 7 bases, J lost 1 base, and 4 bases lay in between. CDR3 nucleotide sequence: TGTGCCAGCACGGGGAACACTGAAGCTTTCTTT. This sequence encodes CASTGNTEAFF.

This clonotype was recorded at least ten times. The V gene is TRBV11-1, the J gene TRBJ2-1, with 10 bases that match TRBD1. V was pared by 5 bases and J by 3 bases, with 10 bases of the junction left unmatched. The CDR3 has 17 residues. Germline CDR1 SGHAT, CDR2 FQDESV (reference sequence). The CDR3 is CASSPSLRDRGYNEQFF. CDR3 coding DNA: TGTGCCAGCAGCCCAAGCCTCCGGGACAGGGGCTACAATGAGCAGTTCTTC.

For this clonotype: One end of the junction is discordant with germline, which a read error may explain. This sequence joins TRBV15 and TRBJ1-1; no definite D call. The CDR3 is made up of 13 amino acids. From germline, CDR1 is LNHNV and CDR2 YYDKDF (reference sequence). CDR3 residues: CATSTKLNTEAFF. DNA for the CDR3: TGCGCCACCAGCACCAAGTTGAACACTGAAGCTTTCTTT.

The V and J genes are TRBV27 and TRBJ1-5; D is uncertain. Trimming took off 2 bases at V and 1 base at J, with 3 bases between the two ends. The CDR3 contains 13 residues. Germline V gene data show CDR1 as MNHEY and CDR2 as SMNVEV (reference sequence). CDR3 sequence (DNA): TGTGCCAGCAGTTTACTAAGCAATCAGCCCCAGCATTTT. This codes for CASSLLSNQPQHF.

This clonotype was recorded at least ten times. The chain is built from TRBV5-6 and TRBJ2-5, with TRBD2 matching 12 bases. Looked up from germline, CDR1 is SGHDT and CDR2 is YYEEEE. This CDR3 is built from 16 residues. V shed 3 bases and J 4 bases; nucleotides not matched to a gene: 7. CDR3 sequence reads: CASSSLAGGPTETQYF. In DNA form, the CDR3 reads TGTGCCAGCAGCTCCCTAGCGGGAGGGCCAACAGAGACCCAGTACTTC.

This clonotype was found many times. The chain uses TRBV9 and TRBJ1-1; D remains ambiguous. The CDR3 runs 13 residues. The V end lost 4 bases, the J end lost 5 bases, and 12 bases lay between the germline ends. Germline lookup yields CDR1 SGDLS and CDR2 YYNGEE. The CDR3 DNA is TGTGCCAGCAGCTCCACCCCGGGGACTGAAGCTTTCTTT. Translating it yields CASSSTPGTEAFF.

V is TRBV12-3 or TRBV12-4 and J is TRBJ1-5; D unresolved. This CDR3 spans 16 amino acids. Trimming took off 3 bases at V and 4 bases at J, with 16 bases between the two ends. The CDR3 DNA reads TGTGCCAGCAGTTTCAGCGATGGTCTACCTAATCAGCCCCAGCATTTT. Its translation is CASSFSDGLPNQPQHF.

The chain combines TRBV15 with TRBJ2-7; 7 bases map to TRBD2. The germline gives CDR1 LNHNV, CDR2 YYDKDF (reference sequence). J gave up 3 bases and V 0 bases, and 8 bases lay outside the gene matches. The CDR3 covers 16 residues. CDR3 DNA: TGTGCCACCAGCAGAGATGTCGCTAGCGGAAACTACGAGCAGTACTTC. Encoded protein: CATSRDVASGNYEQYF.

This clonotype has only one observation. V usage is TRBV9 and J usage is TRBJ2-3, with D possibly called TRBD1 or TRBD2 (5 bases each). Germline lookup yields CDR1 SGDLS and CDR2 YYNGEE. This CDR3 contains 16 residues. The V and J ends lost 3 bases and 1 base respectively, with 15 bases between them. The CDR3 bases are TGTGCCAGCAGCGGACGGGGCGTCCTACGCACAGATACGCAGTATTTT. Translated, it gives CASSGRGVLRTDTQYF.

The chain has TRBV19 and TRBJ2-7; maybe TRBD1 (5 bases). CDR3 length equals 14 residues. V gave up 6 bases and J gave up 2 bases, with 14 bases separating them. Germline-derived CDR1 and CDR2 are LNHDA and SQIVND (reference sequence). The CDR3 spells CASSHRGSPYEQYF. CDR3 in DNA: TGTGCCAGTAGCCATAGGGGTTCCCCCTACGAGCAGTACTTC.

For this clonotype: The junction shows a germline mismatch at one end, possibly a read error. The V and J genes are TRBV19 and TRBJ2-4; 12 bases match TRBD2. The V gene's germline CDR1 is LNHDA and CDR2 SQIVND (reference sequence). The CDR3 loop spans 16 amino acids. CDR3 coding DNA: TGTGCCAGTAGTCCACGACTAGCGGGAGCCAAAAACCTTCAGTACTTC. Translated: CASSPRLAGAKNLQYF.

This clonotype was picked up many times. The J gene is TRBJ2-5, the V gene TRBV7-9; D may be TRBD1 (6 bases). The ends were cut back, 1 base at V and 1 base at J, with 13 bases in the middle. The germline gives CDR1 SEHNR, CDR2 FQNEAQ (reference sequence). CDR3 length equals 16 residues. This chain's CDR3 is CASSLGDTRPQETQYF. CDR3 DNA sequence: TGTGCCAGCAGCTTAGGGGACACCCGACCCCAAGAGACCCAGTACTTC.

This clonotype appeared many times. This could be a read error, since a much larger clone is one nucleotide away. This sequence joins TRBV2 and TRBJ1-2, with D uncertain. Germline V gives CDR1 SNHLY, CDR2 FYNNEI. Trimming left V 0 bases short and J 4 bases short, with 9 bases between. The CDR3 extends over 14 amino acids. The CDR3 loop is CASSEAWGTYGYTF. CDR3 in DNA: TGTGCCAGCAGTGAAGCGTGGGGAACCTATGGCTACACCTTC.